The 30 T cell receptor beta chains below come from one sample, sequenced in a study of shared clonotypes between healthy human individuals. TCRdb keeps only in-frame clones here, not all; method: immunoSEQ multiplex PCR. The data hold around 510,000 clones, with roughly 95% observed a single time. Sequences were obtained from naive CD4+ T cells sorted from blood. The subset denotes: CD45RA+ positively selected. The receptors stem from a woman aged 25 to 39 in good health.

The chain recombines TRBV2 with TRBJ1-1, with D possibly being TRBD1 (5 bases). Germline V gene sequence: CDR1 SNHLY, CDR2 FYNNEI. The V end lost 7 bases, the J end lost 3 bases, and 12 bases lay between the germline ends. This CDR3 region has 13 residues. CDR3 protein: CASTKEGDTEAFF. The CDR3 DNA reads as TGTGCCAGCACCAAGGAAGGGGACACTGAAGCTTTCTTT. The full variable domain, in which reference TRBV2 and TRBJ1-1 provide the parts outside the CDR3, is EPEVTQTPSHQVTQMGQEVILRCVPISNHLYFYWYRQILGQKVEFLVSFYNNEISEKSEIFDDQFSVERPDGSNFTLKIRSTKLEDSAMYFCASTKEGDTEAFFGQGTRLTVV.

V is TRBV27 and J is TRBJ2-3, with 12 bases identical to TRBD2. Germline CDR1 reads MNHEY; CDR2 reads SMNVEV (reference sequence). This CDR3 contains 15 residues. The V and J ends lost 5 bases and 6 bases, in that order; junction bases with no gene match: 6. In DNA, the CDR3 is TGTGCCAGCAGTCTGACTAGCGGGAGTTGGGATACGCAGTATTTT. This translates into CASSLTSGSWDTQYF.

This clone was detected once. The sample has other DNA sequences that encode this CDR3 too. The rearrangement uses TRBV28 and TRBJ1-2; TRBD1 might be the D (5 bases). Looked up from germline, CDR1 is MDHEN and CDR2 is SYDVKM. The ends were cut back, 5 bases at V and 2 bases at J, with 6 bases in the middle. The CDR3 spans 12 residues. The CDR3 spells CASSDSNYGYTF. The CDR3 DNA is TGTGCCAGCAGTGACAGCAACTATGGCTACACCTTC.

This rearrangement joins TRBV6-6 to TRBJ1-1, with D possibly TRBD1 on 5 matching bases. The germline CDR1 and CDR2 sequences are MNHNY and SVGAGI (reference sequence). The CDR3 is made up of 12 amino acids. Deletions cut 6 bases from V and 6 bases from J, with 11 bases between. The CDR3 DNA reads TGTGCCAGCAGGGGGGTTACGGCTGAAGCTTTCTTT. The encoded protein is CASRGVTAEAFF.

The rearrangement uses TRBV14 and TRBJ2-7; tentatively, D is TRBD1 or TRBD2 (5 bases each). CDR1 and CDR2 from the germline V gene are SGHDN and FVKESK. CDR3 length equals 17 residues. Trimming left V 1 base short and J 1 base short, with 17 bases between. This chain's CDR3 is CASSQGGLGSRSYEQYF. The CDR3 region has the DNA TGTGCCAGCAGCCAAGGGGGCTTGGGGAGCCGGTCCTACGAGCAGTACTTC.

The CDR3 sequence: CASSLAGGNYEQYF. As DNA, the CDR3 is TGTGCCAGCAGCTTGGCTGGGGGCAATTACGAGCAGTACTTC. The V and J genes are TRBV5-6 and TRBJ2-5; the D gene is possibly TRBD1 (6 bases). Matching the DNA end better, TRBJ2-7 makes the J call doubtful. The CDR3 is 14 amino acids. Germline V gives CDR1 SGHDT, CDR2 YYEEEE.

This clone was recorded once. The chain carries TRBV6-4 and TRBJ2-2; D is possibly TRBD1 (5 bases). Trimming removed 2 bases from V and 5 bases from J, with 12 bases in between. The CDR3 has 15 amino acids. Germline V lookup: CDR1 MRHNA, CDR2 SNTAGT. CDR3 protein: CASSDQGLGTGELFF. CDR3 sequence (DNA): TGTGCCAGCAGTGACCAGGGCTTGGGGACCGGGGAGCTGTTTTTT.

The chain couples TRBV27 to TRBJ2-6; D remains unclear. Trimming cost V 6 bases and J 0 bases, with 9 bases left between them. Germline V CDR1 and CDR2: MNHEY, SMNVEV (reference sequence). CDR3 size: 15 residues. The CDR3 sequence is CASSRTPSGANVLTF. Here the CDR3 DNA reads TGTGCCAGCAGCCGTACCCCCTCTGGGGCCAACGTCCTGACTTTC.

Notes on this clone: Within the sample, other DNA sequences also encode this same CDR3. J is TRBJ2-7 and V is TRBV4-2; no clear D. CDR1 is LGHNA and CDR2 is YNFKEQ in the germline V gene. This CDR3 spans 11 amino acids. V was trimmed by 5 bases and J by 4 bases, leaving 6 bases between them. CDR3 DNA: TGTGCCAGCAGCTTGGGGTACGAGCAGTACTTC. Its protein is CASSLGYEQYF.

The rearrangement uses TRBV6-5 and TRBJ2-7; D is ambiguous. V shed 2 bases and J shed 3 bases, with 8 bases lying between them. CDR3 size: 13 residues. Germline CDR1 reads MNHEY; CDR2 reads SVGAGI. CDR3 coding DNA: TGTGCCAGCAGTTACGCGGTGGGCTACGAGCAGTACTTC. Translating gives CASSYAVGYEQYF.

The chain's CDR3 is CASSEGGVRNTGELFF. CDR3 DNA sequence: TGTGCCAGCAGTGAAGGGGGTGTGCGGAACACCGGGGAGCTGTTTTTT. J is TRBJ2-2 and V is TRBV6-1; D gene unclear. Germline lookup yields CDR1 MNHNS and CDR2 SASEGT. The CDR3 loop spans 16 amino acids. The ends were cut back, 1 base at V and 1 base at J, with 10 bases in the middle.

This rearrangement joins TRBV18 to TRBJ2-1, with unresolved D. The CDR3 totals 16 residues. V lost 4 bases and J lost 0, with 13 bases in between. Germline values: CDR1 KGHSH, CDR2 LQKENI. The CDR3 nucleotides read TGTGCCAGCTCACTTGAATCTACCCTCTCCTACAATGAGCAGTTCTTC. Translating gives CASSLESTLSYNEQFF. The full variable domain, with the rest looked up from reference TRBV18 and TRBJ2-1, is NAGVMQNPRHLVRRRGQEARLRCSPMKGHSHVYWYRQLPEEGLKFMVYLQKENIIDESGMPKERFSAEFPKEGPSILRIQQVVRGDSAAYFCASSLESTLSYNEQFFGPGTRLTVL.

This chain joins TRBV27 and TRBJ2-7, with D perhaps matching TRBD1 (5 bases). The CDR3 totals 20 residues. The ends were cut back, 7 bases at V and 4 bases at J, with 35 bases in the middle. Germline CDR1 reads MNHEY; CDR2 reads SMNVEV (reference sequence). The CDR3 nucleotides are TGTGCCAGCATATGGAGAGAGACAGCCCGACTCGTAAAGGGTATTTACGAGCAGTACTTC. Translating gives CASIWRETARLVKGIYEQYF.

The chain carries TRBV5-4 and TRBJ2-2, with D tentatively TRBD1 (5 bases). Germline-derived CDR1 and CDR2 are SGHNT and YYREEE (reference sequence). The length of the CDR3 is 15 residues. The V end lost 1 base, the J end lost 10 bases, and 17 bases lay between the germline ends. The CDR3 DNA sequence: TGTGCCAGCAGCTTGACAGGTCTTCGAGATGAGGAGCTGTTTTTT. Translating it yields CASSLTGLRDEELFF.

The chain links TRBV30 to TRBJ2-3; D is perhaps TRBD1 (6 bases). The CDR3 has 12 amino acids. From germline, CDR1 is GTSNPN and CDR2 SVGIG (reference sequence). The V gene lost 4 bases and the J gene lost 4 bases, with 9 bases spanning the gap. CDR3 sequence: CAWTGQSDTQYF. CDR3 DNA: TGTGCCTGGACCGGACAGTCAGATACGCAGTATTTT.

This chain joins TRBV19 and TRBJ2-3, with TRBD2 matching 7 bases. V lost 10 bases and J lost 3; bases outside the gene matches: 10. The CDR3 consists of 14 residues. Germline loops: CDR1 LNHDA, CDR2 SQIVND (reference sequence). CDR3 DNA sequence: TGTGCCACGGTGGGGAGGGAGGCAACAGATACGCAGTATTTT. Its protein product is CATVGREATDTQYF.

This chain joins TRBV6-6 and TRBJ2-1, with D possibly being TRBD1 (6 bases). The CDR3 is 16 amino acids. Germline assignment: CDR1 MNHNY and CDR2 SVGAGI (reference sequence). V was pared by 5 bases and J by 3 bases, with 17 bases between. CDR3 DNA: TGTGCCAGCAGTAAGAAACAGGGTCACCTCTACAATGAGCAGTTCTTC. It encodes CASSKKQGHLYNEQFF.

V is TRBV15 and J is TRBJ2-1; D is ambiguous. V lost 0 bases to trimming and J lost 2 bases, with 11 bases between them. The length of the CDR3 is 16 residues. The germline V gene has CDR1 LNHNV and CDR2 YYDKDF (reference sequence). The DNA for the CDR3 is TGTGCCACCAGCAGAGAGACGGGCGAAACCTACAATGAGCAGTTCTTC. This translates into CATSRETGETYNEQFF.

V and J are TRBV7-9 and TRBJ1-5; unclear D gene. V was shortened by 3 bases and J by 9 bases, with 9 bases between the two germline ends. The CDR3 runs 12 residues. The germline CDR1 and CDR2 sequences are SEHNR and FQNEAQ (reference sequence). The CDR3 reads CASSFAGRPQHF. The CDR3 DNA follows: TGTGCCAGCAGCTTTGCCGGACGGCCCCAGCATTTT.

The CDR3 DNA is TGTGCCAGTAGTATGGCGACTAGCGGGAGCTACGAGCAGTACTTC. Amino acids: CASSMATSGSYEQYF. V gene TRBV19 combines with J gene TRBJ2-7; 12 nucleotides align to TRBD2. The CDR3 sequence is 15 residues long. CDR1 and CDR2 from the germline V gene are LNHDA and SQIVND (reference sequence). Unmatched junction bases numbered 3, after V lost 3 bases and J lost 3 bases.

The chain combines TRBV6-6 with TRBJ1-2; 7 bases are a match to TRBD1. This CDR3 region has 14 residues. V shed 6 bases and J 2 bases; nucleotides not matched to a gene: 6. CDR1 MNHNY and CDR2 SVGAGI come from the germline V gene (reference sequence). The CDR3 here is CASRTDRANYGYTF. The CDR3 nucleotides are TGTGCCAGCAGGACCGACAGGGCCAACTATGGCTACACCTTC.

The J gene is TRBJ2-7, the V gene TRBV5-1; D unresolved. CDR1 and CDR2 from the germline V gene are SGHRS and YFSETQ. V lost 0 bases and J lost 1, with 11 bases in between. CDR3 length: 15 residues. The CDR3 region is CASSLVQAPSYEQYF. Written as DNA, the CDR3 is TGCGCCAGCAGCTTGGTGCAGGCTCCTTCCTACGAGCAGTACTTC.

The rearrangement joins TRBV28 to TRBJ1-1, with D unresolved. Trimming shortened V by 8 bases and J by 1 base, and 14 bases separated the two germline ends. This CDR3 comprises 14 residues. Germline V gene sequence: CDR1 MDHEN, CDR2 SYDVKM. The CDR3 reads CASSPPLRNTEAFF. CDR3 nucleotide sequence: TGTGCCAGCTCCCCCCCGCTCCGGAACACTGAAGCTTTCTTT.

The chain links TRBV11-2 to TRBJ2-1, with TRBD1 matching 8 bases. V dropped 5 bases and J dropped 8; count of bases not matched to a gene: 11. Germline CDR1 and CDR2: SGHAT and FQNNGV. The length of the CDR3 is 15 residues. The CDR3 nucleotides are TGTGCCAGCAGCATTTGGACAGGGACCCGATATGAGCAGTTCTTC. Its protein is CASSIWTGTRYEQFF.

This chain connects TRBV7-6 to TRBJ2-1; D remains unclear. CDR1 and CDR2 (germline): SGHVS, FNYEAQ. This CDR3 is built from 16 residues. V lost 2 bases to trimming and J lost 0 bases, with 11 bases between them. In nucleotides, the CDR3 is TGTGCCAGCAGCTTACAGGTTACCCTCTCCTACAATGAGCAGTTCTTC. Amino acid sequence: CASSLQVTLSYNEQFF.

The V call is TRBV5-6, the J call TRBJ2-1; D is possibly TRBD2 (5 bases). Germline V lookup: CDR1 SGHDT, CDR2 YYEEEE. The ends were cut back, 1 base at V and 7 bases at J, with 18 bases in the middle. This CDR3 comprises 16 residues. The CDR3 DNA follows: TGTGCCAGCAGCTTGAAAGTGGTAGCGTGGGGTAATGAGCAGTTCTTC. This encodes CASSLKVVAWGNEQFF.

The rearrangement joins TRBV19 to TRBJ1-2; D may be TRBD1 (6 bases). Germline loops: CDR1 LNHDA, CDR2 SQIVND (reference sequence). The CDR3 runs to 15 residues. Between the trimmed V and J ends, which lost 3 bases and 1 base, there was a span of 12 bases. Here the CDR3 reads CASSMERGNNYGYTF. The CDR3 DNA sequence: TGTGCCAGTAGTATGGAGAGGGGGAATAACTATGGCTACACCTTC.

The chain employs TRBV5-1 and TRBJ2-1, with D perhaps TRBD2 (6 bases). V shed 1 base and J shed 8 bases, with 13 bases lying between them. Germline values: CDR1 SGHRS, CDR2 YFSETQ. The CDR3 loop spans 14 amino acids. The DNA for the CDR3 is TGCGCCAGCAGCTTGCAGGAGGGGTTCCATGAGCAGTTCTTC. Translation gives CASSLQEGFHEQFF.

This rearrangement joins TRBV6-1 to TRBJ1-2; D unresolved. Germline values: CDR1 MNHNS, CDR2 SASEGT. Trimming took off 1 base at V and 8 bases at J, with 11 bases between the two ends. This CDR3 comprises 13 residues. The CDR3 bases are TGTGCCAGCAGTGAAGGTGGGCAGTCCGGCTACACCTTC. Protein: CASSEGGQSGYTF.

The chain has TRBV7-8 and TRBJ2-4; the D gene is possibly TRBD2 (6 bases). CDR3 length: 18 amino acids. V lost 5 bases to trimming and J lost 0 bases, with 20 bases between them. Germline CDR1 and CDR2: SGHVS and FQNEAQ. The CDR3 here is CASSHAGPAVIAKNIQYF. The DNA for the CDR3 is TGTGCCAGCAGCCACGCGGGACCCGCCGTTATAGCCAAAAACATTCAGTACTTC.